Sequencing of this T cell receptor beta chain was carried out in a study of T cell responses to AZD1222 COVID-19 vaccine. On the study more broadly: Second-dose recipients at about 4 or about 12 weeks were treated as one pooled group. Whole-study results and caveats: Donors skewed white British and female; clonal diversity was possibly underestimated.

The germline V gene has CDR1 MGHDK and CDR2 SYGVNS. V lost 5 bases and J 1 base, leaving 6 bases between the germline ends. The CDR3 loop spans 13 amino acids. With regard to this clone: The antigen remains undetermined.

Method: immunoSEQ multiplex PCR; TCRdb's copy keeps in-frame clones and lacks some. The top ten hold approximately 1.5% of the sample, which has 95,000 to 150,000 clones, almost 95% seen once. The sequencing here drew on peripheral blood, taken on day 0 of AZD1222 vaccination. This rearrangement joins TRBV25-1 to TRBJ1-5; the D is unclear. The receptor was derived from an adult in good health. The CDR3 DNA reads as TGTGCCAGCAGTCGGGGAAGCAATCAGCCCCAGCATTTT. Its translation is CASSRGSNQPQHF.